This T cell receptor (beta chain) was documented in a study of blood T cell repertoires in COVID-19. Study-level background: The United States, Italy and Spain supplied acute and convalescent COVID-19 samples. The analysed material was cDNA or gDNA that came from T cells, B-cell-depleted T cells, or PBMCs.

Under the authors' procedure: Amplification from reference gene primers served as the basis for estimated nucleated cell counts. Sequenced by immunoSEQ multiplex PCR; TCRdb stores in-frame clones only, minus some. V and J calls and clone size follow that table, whereas D and trimming were derived from the DNA. In the table there are about 300,000 clones, approximately 88% of which are singletons. This receptor was taken from a young man who had recovered from COVID-19. The sequencing input was peripheral blood.

As DNA, the CDR3 is TGTGCCACTTCAGGACTAGCGGGAGACGATGAGCAGTTCTTC. This translates into CATSGLAGDDEQFF. This chain links TRBV24-1 with TRBJ2-1, with TRBD2 identical over 13 bases. CDR1 and CDR2 from the germline V gene are KGHDR and SFDVKD. There are 14 residues in the CDR3. V gave up 10 bases and J gave up 8 bases; unmatched junction bases: 7.